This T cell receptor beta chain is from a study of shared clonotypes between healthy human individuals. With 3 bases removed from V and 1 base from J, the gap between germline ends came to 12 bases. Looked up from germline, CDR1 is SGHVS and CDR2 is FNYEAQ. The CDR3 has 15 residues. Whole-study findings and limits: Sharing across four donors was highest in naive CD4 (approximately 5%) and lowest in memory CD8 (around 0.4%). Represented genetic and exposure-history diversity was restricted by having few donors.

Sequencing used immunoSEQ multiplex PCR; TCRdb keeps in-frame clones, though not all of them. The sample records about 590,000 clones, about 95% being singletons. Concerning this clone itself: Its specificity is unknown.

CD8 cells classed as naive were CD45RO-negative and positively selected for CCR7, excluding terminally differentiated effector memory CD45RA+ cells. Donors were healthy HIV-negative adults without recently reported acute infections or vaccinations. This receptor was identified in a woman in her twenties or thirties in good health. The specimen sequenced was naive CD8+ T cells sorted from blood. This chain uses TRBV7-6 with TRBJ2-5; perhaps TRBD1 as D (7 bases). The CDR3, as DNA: TGTGCCAGCAGCTTGGAGGGGGCAACCCAAGAGACCCAGTACTTC. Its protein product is CASSLEGATQETQYF.